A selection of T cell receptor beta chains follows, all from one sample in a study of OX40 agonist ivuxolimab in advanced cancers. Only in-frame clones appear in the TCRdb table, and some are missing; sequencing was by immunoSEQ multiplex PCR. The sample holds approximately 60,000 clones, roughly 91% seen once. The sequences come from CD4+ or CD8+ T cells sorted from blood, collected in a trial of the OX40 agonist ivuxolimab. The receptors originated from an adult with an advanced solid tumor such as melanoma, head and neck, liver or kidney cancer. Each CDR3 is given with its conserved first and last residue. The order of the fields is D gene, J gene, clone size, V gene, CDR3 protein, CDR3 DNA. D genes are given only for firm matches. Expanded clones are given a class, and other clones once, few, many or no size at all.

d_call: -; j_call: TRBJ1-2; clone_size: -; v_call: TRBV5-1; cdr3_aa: CASSSDGSMGGYTF; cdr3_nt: TGCGCCAGCAGCTCGGACGGATCTATGGGAGGCTACACCTTC
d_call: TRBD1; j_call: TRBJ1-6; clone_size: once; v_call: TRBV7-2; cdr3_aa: CASGLGGGRSPLHF; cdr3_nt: TGTGCCAGCGGCTTAGGAGGGGGCCGTTCACCCCTCCACTTT
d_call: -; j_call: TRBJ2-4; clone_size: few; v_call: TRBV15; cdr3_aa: CATSRDSIAKNIQYF; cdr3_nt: TGTGCCACCAGCAGAGATAGCATAGCCAAAAACATTCAGTACTTC
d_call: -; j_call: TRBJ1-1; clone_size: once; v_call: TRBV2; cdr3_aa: CASSDPGTKREAFF; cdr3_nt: TGTGCCAGCAGTGACCCCGGGACAAAAAGAGAAGCTTTCTTT
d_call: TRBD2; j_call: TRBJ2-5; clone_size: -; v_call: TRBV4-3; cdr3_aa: CASSQDYPSGLAGAGQETQYF; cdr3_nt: TGCGCCAGCAGCCAAGATTACCCAAGTGGGCTAGCGGGGGCCGGTCAAGAGACCCAGTACTTC
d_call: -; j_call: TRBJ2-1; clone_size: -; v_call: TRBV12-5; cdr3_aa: CASARAGNEQFF; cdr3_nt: TGTGCTAGTGCTCGGGCCGGCAATGAGCAGTTCTTC
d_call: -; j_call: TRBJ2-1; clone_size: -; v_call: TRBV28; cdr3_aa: CASIPGVLGYSNYNEQFF; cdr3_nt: TGTGCCAGCATCCCAGGAGTCCTTGGATACTCAAATTACAATGAGCAGTTCTTC
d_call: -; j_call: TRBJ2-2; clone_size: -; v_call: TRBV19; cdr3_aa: CASSISQANTGELFF; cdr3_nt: TGTGCCAGTAGTATTAGTCAGGCGAACACCGGGGAGCTGTTTTTT
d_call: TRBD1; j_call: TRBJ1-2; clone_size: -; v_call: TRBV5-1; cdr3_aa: CASSFRTGGTGYTF; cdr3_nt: TGCGCCAGCAGCTTCAGGACAGGGGGTACTGGCTACACCTTC
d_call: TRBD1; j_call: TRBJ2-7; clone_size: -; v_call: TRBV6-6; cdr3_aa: CASSYEGQGAYEQYF; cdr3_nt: TGTGCCAGCAGTTACGAGGGACAGGGGGCCTACGAGCAGTACTTC
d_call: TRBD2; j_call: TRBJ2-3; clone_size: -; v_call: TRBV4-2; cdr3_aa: CASRLAGVRTDTQYF; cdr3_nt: TGTGCCAGCAGGCTAGCGGGGGTCAGGACAGATACGCAGTATTTT
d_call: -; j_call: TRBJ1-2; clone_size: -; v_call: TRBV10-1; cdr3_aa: CASSESLGTSNYGYTF; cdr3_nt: TGCGCCAGCAGTGAGTCTTTAGGGACGTCTAACTATGGCTACACCTTC
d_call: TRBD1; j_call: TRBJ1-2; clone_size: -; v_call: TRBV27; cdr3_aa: CASSQDRVSYGYTF; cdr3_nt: TGTGCCAGCAGCCAGGACAGGGTCTCGTATGGCTACACCTTC
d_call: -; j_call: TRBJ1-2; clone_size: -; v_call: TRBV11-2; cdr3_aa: CASSLPNLVTNYGYTF; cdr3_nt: TGTGCCAGCAGCTTACCCAATTTGGTCACTAACTATGGCTACACCTTC
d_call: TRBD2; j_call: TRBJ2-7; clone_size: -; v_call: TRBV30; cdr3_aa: CACRLAGTYEQYF; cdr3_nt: TGTGCCTGTAGACTAGCGGGTACCTACGAGCAGTACTTC
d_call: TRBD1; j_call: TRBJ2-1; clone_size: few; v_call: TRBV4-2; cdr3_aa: CASSQVGSATGDNEQFF; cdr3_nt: TGTGCCAGCAGCCAAGTGGGCTCCGCGACAGGGGACAATGAGCAGTTCTTC
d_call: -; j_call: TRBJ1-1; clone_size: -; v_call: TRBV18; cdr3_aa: CASSPPTLGTEAFF; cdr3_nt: TGTGCCAGCTCACCACCGACCCTAGGCACTGAAGCTTTCTTT
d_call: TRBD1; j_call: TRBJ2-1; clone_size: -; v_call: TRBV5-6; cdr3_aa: CASSLGGDRYNEQFF; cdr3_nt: TGTGCCAGCAGCTTGGGTGGGGACAGGTACAATGAGCAGTTCTTC
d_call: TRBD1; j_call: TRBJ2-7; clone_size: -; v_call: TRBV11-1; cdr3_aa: CASSPWDRSYEQYF; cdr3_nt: TGTGCCAGCAGCCCCTGGGACAGAAGCTACGAGCAGTACTTC
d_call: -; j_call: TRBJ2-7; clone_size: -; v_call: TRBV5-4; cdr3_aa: CASSQDLAPPGYEQYF; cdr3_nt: TGCGCCAGCAGCCAAGATTTGGCCCCGCCGGGCTACGAGCAGTACTTC
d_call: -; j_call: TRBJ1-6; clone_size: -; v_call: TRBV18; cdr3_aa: CASSLQGFYNSPLHF; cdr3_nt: TGTGCCAGCTCACTACAGGGCTTCTATAATTCACCCCTCCACTTT
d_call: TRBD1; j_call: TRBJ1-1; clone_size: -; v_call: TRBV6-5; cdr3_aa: CAGSQTGTGRPEAFF; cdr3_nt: TGTGCCGGCAGCCAAACCGGGACAGGGCGTCCTGAAGCTTTCTTT
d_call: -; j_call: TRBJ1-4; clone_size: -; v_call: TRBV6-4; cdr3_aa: CASSATGSGPNEKLFF; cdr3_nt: TGTGCCAGCAGTGCGACGGGATCGGGGCCTAATGAAAAACTGTTTTTT
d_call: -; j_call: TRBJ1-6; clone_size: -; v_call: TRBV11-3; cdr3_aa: CASSSLQGTGSPLHF; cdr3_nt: TGTGCCAGCAGCTCGCTTCAGGGGACCGGTTCACCCCTCCACTTT
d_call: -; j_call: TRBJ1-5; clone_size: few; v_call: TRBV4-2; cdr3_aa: CASSLRDFNQPQHF; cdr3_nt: TGTGCCAGCAGCCTCCGGGACTTTAATCAGCCCCAGCATTTT
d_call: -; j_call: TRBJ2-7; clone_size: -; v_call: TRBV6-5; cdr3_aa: CASRYPGTYEQYF; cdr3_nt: TGTGCCAGCAGATACCCAGGGACATACGAGCAGTACTTC
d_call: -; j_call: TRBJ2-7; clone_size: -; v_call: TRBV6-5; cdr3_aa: CASSYGIEQYF; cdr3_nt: TGTGCCAGCAGTTACGGGATCGAGCAGTACTTC
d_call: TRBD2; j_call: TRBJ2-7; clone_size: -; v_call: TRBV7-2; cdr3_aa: CASSLGRLAGLYEQYF; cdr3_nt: TGTGCCAGCAGCCTCGGGCGGCTAGCGGGACTCTACGAGCAGTACTTC
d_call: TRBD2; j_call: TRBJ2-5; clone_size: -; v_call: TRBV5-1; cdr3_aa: CASSPGLAGSSLETQYF; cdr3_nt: TGCGCCAGCAGCCCCGGACTAGCGGGGTCGTCGTTAGAGACCCAGTACTTC
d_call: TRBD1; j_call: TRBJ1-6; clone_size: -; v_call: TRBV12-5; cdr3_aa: CASGLVPTGTPLSPLHF; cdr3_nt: TGTGCTAGTGGTTTGGTCCCGACAGGGACCCCCCTTTCACCCCTCCACTTT
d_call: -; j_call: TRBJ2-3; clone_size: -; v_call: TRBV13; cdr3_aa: CASSLVQTSTDTQYF; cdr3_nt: TGTGCCAGCAGCTTAGTACAGACTAGCACAGATACGCAGTATTTT
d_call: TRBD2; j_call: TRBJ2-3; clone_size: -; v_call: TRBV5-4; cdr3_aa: CASSLALAGGPQYF; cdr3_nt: TGTGCCAGCAGCTTGGCTCTAGCGGGGGGGCCGCAGTATTTT
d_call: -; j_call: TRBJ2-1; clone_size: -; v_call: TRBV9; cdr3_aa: CASSVAVSAGNEQFF; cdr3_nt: TGTGCCAGCAGCGTTGCTGTCTCGGCGGGAAATGAGCAGTTCTTC
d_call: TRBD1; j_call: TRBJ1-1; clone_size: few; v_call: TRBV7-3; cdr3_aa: CASSPGQGNTEAFF; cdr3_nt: TGTGCCAGCAGCCCGGGACAGGGGAACACTGAAGCTTTCTTT
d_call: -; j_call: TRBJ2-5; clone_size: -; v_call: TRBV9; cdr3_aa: CASSPVGATGKTQYF; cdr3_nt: TGTGCCAGCAGCCCAGTGGGGGCCACTGGAAAGACCCAGTACTTC
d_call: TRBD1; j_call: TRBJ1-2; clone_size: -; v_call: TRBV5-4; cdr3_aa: CASSPPGQARYGYTF; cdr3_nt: TGTGCCAGCAGCCCCCCCGGACAGGCGAGGTATGGCTACACCTTC
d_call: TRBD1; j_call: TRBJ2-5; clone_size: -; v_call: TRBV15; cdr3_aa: CATGLEGQGQQETQYF; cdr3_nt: TGTGCCACCGGTTTAGAGGGACAGGGCCAACAAGAGACCCAGTACTTC
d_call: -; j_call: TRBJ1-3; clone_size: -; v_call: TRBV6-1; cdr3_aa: CASSEGQALSGNTIYF; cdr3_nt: TGTGCCAGCAGTGAAGGGCAGGCCTTATCTGGAAACACCATATATTTT
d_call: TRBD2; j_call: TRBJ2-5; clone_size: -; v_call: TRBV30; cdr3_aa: CAWSSGGSYQETQYF; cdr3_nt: TGTGCCTGGAGTTCGGGCGGGAGCTACCAAGAGACCCAGTACTTC
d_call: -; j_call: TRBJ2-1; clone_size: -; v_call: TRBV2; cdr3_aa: CASGGQSSYNEQFF; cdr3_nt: TGTGCCAGCGGGGGGCAGAGCTCCTACAATGAGCAGTTCTTC
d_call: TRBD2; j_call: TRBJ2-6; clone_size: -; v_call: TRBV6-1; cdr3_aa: CASPGGGAGANVLTF; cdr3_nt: TGTGCCAGCCCTGGGGGGGGAGCTGGGGCCAACGTCCTGACTTTC
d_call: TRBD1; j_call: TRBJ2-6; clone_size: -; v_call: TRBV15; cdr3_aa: CATSDRPQGTGANVLTF; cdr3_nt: TGTGCCACCAGCGACCGACCACAGGGGACTGGGGCCAACGTCCTGACTTTC
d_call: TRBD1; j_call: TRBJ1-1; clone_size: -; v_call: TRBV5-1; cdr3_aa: CASSSSQGYTEAFF; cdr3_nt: TGCGCCAGCAGCTCGTCACAGGGGTACACTGAAGCTTTCTTT
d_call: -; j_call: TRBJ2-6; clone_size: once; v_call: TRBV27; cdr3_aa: CASSLLGGLSGANVLTF; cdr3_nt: TGTGCCAGCAGTTTATTGGGCGGGCTCTCTGGGGCCAACGTCCTGACTTTC
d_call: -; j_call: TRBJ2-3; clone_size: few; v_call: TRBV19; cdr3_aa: CASTPTRGDTQYF; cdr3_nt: TGTGCCAGTACCCCTACTAGGGGGGATACGCAGTATTTT
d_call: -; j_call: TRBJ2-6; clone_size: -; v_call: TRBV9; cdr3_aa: CASSAGTLGANVLTF; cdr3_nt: TGTGCCAGCAGCGCCGGGACACTGGGGGCCAACGTCCTGACTTTC
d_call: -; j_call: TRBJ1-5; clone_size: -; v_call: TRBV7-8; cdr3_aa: CASSLALGVDQPQHF; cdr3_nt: TGTGCCAGCAGCTTAGCTCTCGGGGTCGATCAGCCCCAGCATTTT
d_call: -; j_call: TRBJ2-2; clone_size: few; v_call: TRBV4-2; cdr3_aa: CASSHPLNTAAGGTGELFF; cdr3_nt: TGTGCCAGCAGCCACCCCCTGAATACAGCAGCCGGGGGCACCGGGGAGCTGTTTTTT
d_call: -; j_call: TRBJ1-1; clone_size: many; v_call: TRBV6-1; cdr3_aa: CASSVGGHEAFF; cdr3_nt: TGTGCCAGCAGTGTAGGAGGACATGAAGCTTTCTTT
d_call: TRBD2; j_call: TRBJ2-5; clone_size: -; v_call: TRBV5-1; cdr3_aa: CASSLGGGERGETQYF; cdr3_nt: TGCGCCAGCAGCTTGGGCGGAGGGGAGCGGGGAGAGACCCAGTACTTC
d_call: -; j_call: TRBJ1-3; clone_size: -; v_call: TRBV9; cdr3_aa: CASSVSVGGGSGNTIYF; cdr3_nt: TGTGCCAGCAGCGTATCCGTGGGAGGGGGCTCTGGAAACACCATATATTTT
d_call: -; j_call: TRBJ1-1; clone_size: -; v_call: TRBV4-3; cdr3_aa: CASSQDGGLTEAFF; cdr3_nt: TGCGCCAGCAGCCAAGACGGGGGGCTTACTGAAGCTTTCTTT
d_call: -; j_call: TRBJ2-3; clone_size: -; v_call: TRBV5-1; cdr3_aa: CASSLAGTGTDTQYF; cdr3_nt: TGCGCCAGCAGCTTGGCAGGGACGGGAACAGATACGCAGTATTTT
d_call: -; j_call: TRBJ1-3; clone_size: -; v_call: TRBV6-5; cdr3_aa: CATLSSGNTIYF; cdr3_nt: TGTGCCACCCTCAGCTCTGGAAACACCATATATTTT
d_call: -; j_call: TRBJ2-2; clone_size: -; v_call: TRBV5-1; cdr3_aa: CASSLESARWELFF; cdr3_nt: TGCGCCAGCAGCTTGGAGTCGGCCCGGTGGGAGCTGTTTTTT
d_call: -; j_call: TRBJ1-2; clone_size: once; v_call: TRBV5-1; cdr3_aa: CASSLGPGRINYGYTF; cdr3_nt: TGCGCCAGCAGCTTGGGTCCGGGCCGGATTAACTATGGCTACACCTTC
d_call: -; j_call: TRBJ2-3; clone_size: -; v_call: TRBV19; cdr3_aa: CASNDGSTDTQYF; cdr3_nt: TGTGCCAGTAATGACGGCAGCACAGATACGCAGTATTTT